Following are 18 T cell receptor beta chains from one sample sequenced in a study of neoadjuvant nivolumab and ipilimumab in lung cancer. Only in-frame clones appear in the TCRdb table, and some are missing; sequencing was by immunoSEQ multiplex PCR. The sample has about 1,800 clones, about 85% seen once. The source material was adjacent normal lung tissue, sampled after neoadjuvant nivolumab, alone or with ipilimumab, at or shortly before surgery. The receptors come from an adult with non-small cell lung cancer.

The rearrangement joins TRBV6-5 to TRBJ2-7, with 7 bases that match TRBD2. The V and J ends lost 2 bases and 12 bases, in that order; junction bases with no gene match: 4. Germline V gene lookup returns CDR1 MNHEY and CDR2 SVGAGI. The CDR3 is made up of 11 amino acids. In nucleotides, the CDR3 is TGTGCCAGCAGTTACCAAAGCGGGGTGTACTTC. The encoded protein is CASSYQSGVYF.

A few counts support this clone. The chain joins TRBV27 to TRBJ2-7; 11 nucleotides align to TRBD1. The length of the CDR3 is 16 residues. V lost 6 bases to trimming and J lost 5 bases; unmatched junction nucleotides: 12. The germline gives CDR1 MNHEY, CDR2 SMNVEV (reference sequence). The CDR3 coding sequence is TGTGCCAGCAGGTACTTAATCGGGACAGGGGGACACGAGCAGTACTTC. It specifies CASRYLIGTGGHEQYF.

This sequence joins TRBV18 and TRBJ2-7; tentatively, D is TRBD1 (6 bases). The CDR3 sequence is 13 residues long. CDR1 is KGHSH, CDR2 LQKENI, per germline. The V end was cut by 2 bases, the J end by 5 bases, with 10 bases between. The CDR3 DNA is TGTGCCAGCTCACCAATGGCAGGGGACGAGCAGTACTTC. It is translated as CASSPMAGDEQYF.

The chain uses TRBV7-2 and TRBJ2-1, with a weak D call TRBD1 (5 bases). The germline V gene encodes CDR1 SGHTA and CDR2 FQGNSA. This CDR3 spans 13 amino acids. The V end was cut by 6 bases, the J end by 8 bases, with 14 bases between. As DNA, the CDR3 is TGTGCCAGCAGAGCAGGGCCTAACCATGAGCAGTTCTTC. It translates to CASRAGPNHEQFF.

This rearrangement joins TRBV6-1 to TRBJ1-5; D uncertain. V was cut by 7 bases and J by 4 bases, with 17 bases left in between. CDR3 length: 15 amino acids. From germline, CDR1 is MNHNS and CDR2 SASEGT. In nucleotides, the CDR3 is TGTGCCAGCACCAGCGGGCCGGGAGGGAATCAGCCCCAGCATTTT. The encoded protein is CASTSGPGGNQPQHF.

The table lists this clone with a count of one. V usage is TRBV2 and J usage is TRBJ1-4, with 11 bases identical to TRBD1. The CDR3 consists of 15 residues. V was pared by 3 bases and J by 8 bases, with 5 bases of the junction left unmatched. Looked up from germline, CDR1 is SNHLY and CDR2 is FYNNEI. The CDR3 DNA reads TGTGCCAGCAGTGATAGGGGACAGGGGGGCGAAAAACTGTTTTTT. Translating gives CASSDRGQGGEKLFF. Complete variable domain (other parts from reference TRBV2 and TRBJ1-4): EPEVTQTPSHQVTQMGQEVILRCVPISNHLYFYWYRQILGQKVEFLVSFYNNEISEKSEIFDDQFSVERPDGSNFTLKIRSTKLEDSAMYFCASSDRGQGGEKLFFGSGTQLSVL.

This rearrangement joins TRBV6-5 to TRBJ2-6; D might be TRBD1 (5 bases). CDR3 length equals 15 residues. V dropped 0 bases and J dropped 6 bases, with 9 bases sitting between them. The V gene's germline CDR1 is MNHEY and CDR2 SVGAGI. CDR3 in amino acids: CASSYSGRAANVLTF. The CDR3, as DNA: TGTGCCAGCAGTTACTCAGGCAGGGCGGCCAACGTCCTGACTTTC.

This chain uses TRBV6-1 with TRBJ1-4; D not resolved. V dropped 5 bases and J dropped 0 bases, with 10 bases sitting between them. Germline V lookup: CDR1 MNHNS, CDR2 SASEGT. This CDR3 has 15 residues. CDR3 bases: TGTGCCAGCAGTCGCCAGCCTGCAACTAATGAAAAACTGTTTTTT. Residues: CASSRQPATNEKLFF.

The genes are TRBV9 and TRBJ2-3; D is uncertain. V was cut by 3 bases and J by 0 bases, with 14 bases left in between. The length of the CDR3 is 16 residues. Per the germline V gene, CDR1 is SGDLS and CDR2 is YYNGEE. The CDR3 DNA reads as TGTGCCAGCAGCGCCGCCTCGACCAGGAGCACAGATACGCAGTATTTT. It yields the protein CASSAASTRSTDTQYF.

The chain carries TRBV15 and TRBJ2-5; possibly TRBD2 for D (5 bases). Trimming removed 4 bases from V and 5 bases from J, with 8 bases in between. Germline V CDR1 and CDR2: LNHNV, YYDKDF (reference sequence). The CDR3 length is 12 residues. CDR3 nucleotide sequence: TGTGCCACCAGCACTAGAGGGGAGACCCAGTACTTC. Its protein is CATSTRGETQYF.

V and J are TRBV9 and TRBJ1-4, with D possibly TRBD1 on 5 matching bases. The ends were cut back, 3 bases at V and 3 bases at J, with 12 bases in the middle. This CDR3 contains 15 residues. Germline CDR1 and CDR2: SGDLS and YYNGEE. CDR3 sequence (DNA): TGTGCCAGCAGCGACCCCAGGGCGGCTAATGAAAAACTGTTTTTT. This encodes CASSDPRAANEKLFF.

The chain is built from TRBV7-2 and TRBJ2-7, with 8 nucleotides matching TRBD1. Germline V lookup: CDR1 SGHTA, CDR2 FQGNSA. The V gene end was trimmed by 0 bases and the J gene end by 1 base; junction bases not matched to a gene: 2. This CDR3 comprises 15 residues. Written as DNA, the CDR3 is TGTGCCAGCAGCTTAGCGGGGGACAGGTCCTACGAGCAGTACTTC. The encoded protein is CASSLAGDRSYEQYF. The whole variable domain, remainder taken from reference TRBV7-2 and TRBJ2-7, is GAGVSQSPSNKVTEKGKDVELRCDPISGHTALYWYRQSLGQGLEFLIYFQGNSAPDKSGLPSDRFSAERTGGSVSTLTIQRTQQEDSAVYLCASSLAGDRSYEQYFGPGTRLTVT.

The J gene is TRBJ2-1, the V gene TRBV29-1; D not certain. With 4 bases removed from V and 4 bases from J, the gap between germline ends came to 11 bases. Germline-derived CDR1 and CDR2 are SQVTM and ANQGSEA. The CDR3 is 13 residues long. In nucleotides, the CDR3 is TGCAGCGTTGGACTTCCCTTATACAATGAGCAGTTCTTC. Protein: CSVGLPLYNEQFF.

This rearrangement joins TRBV19 to TRBJ2-1, with D possibly TRBD2 on 6 matching bases. Trimming took 4 bases from V and 8 from J, leaving 18 bases between them. The CDR3 has 15 residues. Germline CDR1 and CDR2: LNHDA and SQIVND (reference sequence). The CDR3 is CASSNYPGGDDEQFF. The DNA for the CDR3 is TGTGCCAGTAGTAACTACCCCGGAGGGGACGATGAGCAGTTCTTC.

The chain has TRBV2 and TRBJ2-2, with D perhaps being TRBD1 or TRBD2 (5 bases each). The CDR3 contains 15 residues. CDR1 is SNHLY and CDR2 is FYNNEI in the germline V gene. The V end lost 6 bases, the J end lost 6 bases, and 17 bases lay between the germline ends. The CDR3, as DNA: TGTGCCAGCAGGAAGCAGGGAGTGGTCCCCGGGGAGCTGTTTTTT. Its translation is CASRKQGVVPGELFF.

The chain is built from TRBV6-1 and TRBJ2-3; weak D call: TRBD1 (6 bases). The CDR3 loop spans 14 amino acids. V was trimmed by 2 bases and J by 4 bases, leaving 10 bases between them. Germline V CDR1 and CDR2: MNHNS, SASEGT. In DNA, the CDR3 is TGTGCCAGCAGTGAAACAGGGAGAGCAGATACGCAGTATTTT. Protein: CASSETGRADTQYF.

V is TRBV4-1 and J is TRBJ1-2, with 8 positions matching TRBD1. CDR1 and CDR2 from the germline V gene are MGHRA and YSYEKL. Losses at the gene ends were 2 bases for V and 5 bases for J; bases not matched to a gene: 10. The CDR3 extends over 16 amino acids. The CDR3 sequence: CASSQTGTGGLYGYTF. DNA of the CDR3: TGCGCCAGCAGCCAAACCGGGACAGGAGGTTTGTATGGCTACACCTTC.

The chain combines TRBV5-5 with TRBJ2-7, with D uncertain. Trimming pared 0 bases from V and 3 bases from J, leaving 1 base between. This CDR3 has 11 amino acids. CDR1 is SGHKS, CDR2 YYEKEE, per germline (reference sequence). The CDR3 sequence is CASSLGYEQYF. DNA for the CDR3: TGTGCCAGCAGCTTGGGCTACGAGCAGTACTTC.